The next 6 T cell receptor beta chains were all read from a single sample in a study of radiotherapy plus CTLA-4 blockade in lung cancer. Sequenced by immunoSEQ multiplex PCR; TCRdb stores in-frame clones only, minus some. The sample records some 74,000 clones, around four fifths being singletons. Sequenced here: peripheral blood, sampled from a patient treated with radiotherapy plus ipilimumab. Receptors originate from a human donor with non-small cell lung cancer who had a complete response to radiotherapy plus ipilimumab.

V usage is TRBV19 and J usage is TRBJ1-5, with D perhaps TRBD1 (5 bases). Germline V gene sequence: CDR1 LNHDA, CDR2 SQIVND (reference sequence). Trimming removed 7 bases from V and 2 bases from J, with 12 bases in between. This CDR3 region has 14 residues. In DNA form, the CDR3 reads TGTGCCAGTATCGAGGGGACTGGCAATCAGCCCCAGCATTTT. Its translation: CASIEGTGNQPQHF. Full variable domain (missing parts from reference TRBV19 and TRBJ1-5): DGGITQSPKYLFRKEGQNVTLSCEQNLNHDAMYWYRQDPGQGLRLIYYSQIVNDFQKGDIAEGYSVSREKKESFPLTVTSAQKNPTAFYLCASIEGTGNQPQHFGDGTRLSIL.

V and J are TRBV28 and TRBJ2-2; 9 bases map to TRBD1. V dropped 8 bases and J dropped 7; count of bases not matched to a gene: 11. The CDR3 has 15 amino acids. Germline V gene data show CDR1 as MDHEN and CDR2 as SYDVKM. The CDR3 sequence: CASETGGVGIGELFF. The DNA of the CDR3 is TGTGCCAGCGAAACAGGGGGCGTAGGAATCGGGGAGCTGTTTTTT.

The chain uses TRBV9 and TRBJ2-6; D ambiguous. V gave up 0 bases and J gave up 2 bases, with 18 bases separating them. From germline, CDR1 is SGDLS and CDR2 YYNGEE. The CDR3 contains 19 residues. Here the CDR3 DNA reads TGTGCCAGCAGCGTAGCCGAAGGCAGGAGTAGGCCTGGGGCCAACGTCCTGACTTTC. Its protein is CASSVAEGRSRPGANVLTF.

The chain links TRBV11-2 to TRBJ1-5; TRBD1 matches 7 bases. The V gene end was trimmed by 5 bases and the J gene end by 6 bases; junction bases not matched to a gene: 7. Germline V gives CDR1 SGHAT, CDR2 FQNNGV. This CDR3 region has 14 residues. DNA for the CDR3: TGTGCCAGCAGCCATGACAGGGCTCGTCAGCCCCAGCATTTT. This sequence encodes CASSHDRARQPQHF.

The CDR3 DNA reads as TGTGCCAGCAGTTTCCTCCGCCTGGGGGAAGCTTTCTTT. Its translation is CASSFLRLGEAFF. J is TRBJ1-1 and V is TRBV27; no clear D. Germline CDR1 is MNHEY and CDR2 is SMNVEV (reference sequence). The CDR3 has 13 residues. V was shortened by 3 bases and J by 8 bases, with 13 bases between the two germline ends.

This sequence joins TRBV7-9 and TRBJ2-5; the D is unclear. The CDR3 covers 13 residues. From germline, CDR1 is SEHNR and CDR2 FQNEAQ (reference sequence). Trimming left V 3 bases short and J 1 base short, with 6 bases between. The CDR3 DNA reads as TGTGCCAGCAGCTTTTCTGTCCAAGAGACCCAGTACTTC. Its translation is CASSFSVQETQYF.